The T cell receptor beta chain described here comes from a study of CD8+ T cells in alopecia areata. Study in general: Treatment comprised oral tofacitinib, 5 to 10 mg twice daily, in treated patients. Tofacitinib administration persisted for 6 to 18 months, succeeded by 6 months off drug. Study-wide results and caveats: Administration of tofacitinib significantly diminished scalp clonality and expanded CD8+ clones within the top 100.

With 1 base removed from V and 4 bases from J, the gap between germline ends came to 14 bases. The CDR3 extends over 16 amino acids. The germline V gene has CDR1 SGHDN and CDR2 FVKESK. Treatment noted: oral pan-JAK inhibitor, 5-10 mg twice daily. From alopecia areata patients, lesional scalp punch biopsies and peripheral blood were collected. This clone was recorded a few times. What it binds is unknown. cDNA serving as the sequencing template came from extracted, reverse transcribed RNA. Some clones are missing from TCRdb's copy, which holds only in-frame ones; the method was immunoSEQ multiplex PCR. The sample lists about 180,000 clones, about 47% occurring once.

The sequencing here drew on CD8+ T cells sorted from blood, taken around week 52, from a patient treated with tofacitinib. The origin of this receptor is a human donor with alopecia areata. The chain joins TRBV14 to TRBJ2-1, with D possibly matching TRBD2 (7 bases). The CDR3 nucleotides are TGTGCCAGCAGCCAAGTCCCGGGGGGCGCTTACAATGAGCAGTTCTTC. Amino acid sequence: CASSQVPGGAYNEQFF.